The 3 T cell receptor beta chains presented below share a single source sample, sequenced in a study of T cell responses to AZD1222 COVID-19 vaccine. Measured with immunoSEQ multiplex PCR; TCRdb has only the in-frame clones, and not every one. Found here are approximately 150,000 clones, 91% of them singletons; the top ten hold 7% to 9%. Sample: peripheral blood, taken 28 days after the second dose of the MenACWY control vaccine. The receptor source for this set is an adult who received the MenACWY meningococcal vaccine as a control.

This chain uses TRBV3-1 (or the pseudogene TRBV3-2) with TRBJ2-1; possibly TRBD1 for D (6 bases). The length of the CDR3 is 15 residues. V lost 0 bases and J lost 4, with 10 bases in between. Germline loops: CDR1 LGHDT, CDR2 YNNKEL (reference sequence). The CDR3 bases are TGTGCCAGCAGCCAAGAGGCAGGACAGTACAATGAGCAGTTCTTC. It is translated as CASSQEAGQYNEQFF.

This clone appeared once. J is TRBJ2-4 and V is TRBV11-1; 7 positions match TRBD2. J was trimmed by 1 base and V by 4 bases; bases with no gene match: 4. Germline V lookup: CDR1 SGHAT, CDR2 FQDESV (reference sequence). The CDR3 runs to 15 residues. This CDR3 reads CASSSGDYAKNIQYF. CDR3 bases: TGTGCCAGCAGCTCCGGGGACTATGCCAAAAACATTCAGTACTTC.

The genes are TRBV7-3 and TRBJ2-3; D might be TRBD1 or TRBD2, each matching 5 bases. Between the trimmed V and J ends, which lost 4 bases and 2 bases, there was a span of 16 bases. The CDR3 runs 16 residues. Germline V lookup: CDR1 SGHTA, CDR2 FQGTGA. The CDR3 reads CASSYEGIPTTDTQYF. The CDR3 coding sequence is TGTGCCAGCAGCTATGAGGGGATCCCTACCACAGATACGCAGTATTTT.